The next 13 T cell receptor beta chains were all read from a single sample in a study of radiotherapy plus CTLA-4 blockade in lung cancer. Measured with immunoSEQ multiplex PCR; TCRdb has only the in-frame clones, and not every one. The sample contains 80,000 or so clones, 60% to 85% of which appear only once. Specimen: peripheral blood, collected from a patient treated with radiotherapy plus ipilimumab. The receptors derive from a human donor with non-small cell lung cancer who had a partial response to radiotherapy plus ipilimumab. Some clones in this sample may be carry-over from other donors' samples.

The V and J genes are TRBV7-7 and TRBJ2-3, with TRBD2 identical over 15 bases. The CDR3 covers 17 residues. CDR1 and CDR2 from the germline V gene are SSHAT and FNYEAQ (reference sequence). V lost 4 bases to trimming and J lost 6 bases; unmatched junction nucleotides: 8. The DNA of the CDR3 is TGTGCCAGCAGCTCCGGACTAGCGGGAGGGCAGGGGGATACGCAGTATTTT. This translates into CASSSGLAGGQGDTQYF. The complete variable domain, with remaining parts taken from reference TRBV7-7 and TRBJ2-3, reads GAGVSQSPRYKVTKRGQDVTLRCDPISSHATLYWYQQALGQGPEFLTYFNYEAQPDKSGLPSDRFSAERPEGSISTLTIQRTEQRDSAMYRCASSSGLAGGQGDTQYFGPGTRLTVL.

DNA of the CDR3: TGTGCCATCAGTGACCCTAGTAAGGGGGCAGATCAGCCCCAGCATTTT. This encodes CAISDPSKGADQPQHF. J is TRBJ1-5 and V is TRBV10-3; 7 bases agree with TRBD1. Germline V gene data show CDR1 as ENHRY and CDR2 as SYGVKD. V shed 3 bases and J 5 bases; nucleotides not matched to a gene: 10. This CDR3 region has 16 residues.

The chain is built from TRBV6-1 and TRBJ2-5; TRBD2 agrees at 7 bases. Unmatched junction bases numbered 5, after V lost 6 bases and J lost 4 bases. The CDR3 runs to 13 residues. Germline CDR1 and CDR2: MNHNS and SASEGT. The CDR3 DNA follows: TGTGCCAGCAGCGCGGGAGCCCGAGAGACCCAGTACTTC. Amino acid sequence: CASSAGARETQYF.

This clone appeared once. The CDR3 reads CASSRGLAVHEQFF. The CDR3 DNA reads as TGTGCCAGCAGCCGTGGACTAGCGGTTCATGAGCAGTTCTTC. This sequence joins TRBV11-2 and TRBJ2-1; 10 bases map to TRBD2. This CDR3 has 14 amino acids. The germline CDR1 and CDR2 sequences are SGHAT and FQNNGV. The V gene end was trimmed by 5 bases and the J gene end by 8 bases; junction bases not matched to a gene: 6.

J is TRBJ2-7 and V is TRBV7-9, with a tentative D call TRBD1 (7 bases). Germline CDR1 and CDR2: SEHNR and FQNEAQ (reference sequence). V lost 7 bases and J 0 bases, leaving 13 bases between the germline ends. This CDR3 is 14 amino acids long. As DNA, the CDR3 is TGTGCCAGCATGCGGGACAGAAGCTCCTACGAGCAGTACTTC. This sequence encodes CASMRDRSSYEQYF.

This chain joins TRBV5-4 and TRBJ2-7, with D maybe TRBD2 (6 bases). In germline, CDR1 is SGHNT, CDR2 YYREEE (reference sequence). The length of the CDR3 is 16 residues. V dropped 0 bases and J dropped 1 base, with 14 bases sitting between them. The CDR3 region has the DNA TGTGCCAGCAGCTTGGATTATCGCGGGGTGTCCTACGAGCAGTACTTC. Amino acid sequence: CASSLDYRGVSYEQYF.

V and J are TRBV5-6 and TRBJ2-3; D perhaps matches TRBD2 (5 bases). With 7 bases removed from V and 0 bases from J, the gap between germline ends came to 15 bases. CDR3 length equals 15 residues. Per germline, CDR1 SGHDT and CDR2 YYEEEE. The CDR3 protein is CASVGLGISTDTQYF. For the CDR3, the DNA is TGTGCCAGCGTCGGACTGGGCATTAGCACAGATACGCAGTATTTT.

This chain's CDR3 is CASRTGQSNQPQHF. In nucleotides, the CDR3 is TGTGCCAGCAGAACGGGACAGAGCAATCAGCCCCAGCATTTT. The chain links TRBV6-6 to TRBJ1-5; 7 bases are a match to TRBD1. Germline V CDR1 and CDR2: MNHNY, SVGAGI (reference sequence). After removal of 6 bases from V and 1 base from J, the junction contained 3 bases not matched to a gene. The CDR3 runs 14 residues.

This chain links TRBV28 with TRBJ2-7, with D unclear. Between the trimmed V and J ends, which lost 5 bases and 3 bases, there was a span of 8 bases. In germline, CDR1 is MDHEN, CDR2 SYDVKM. CDR3 size: 12 residues. In DNA form, the CDR3 reads TGTGCCAGCAGTGACACCGTCTACGAGCAGTACTTC. Translating gives CASSDTVYEQYF.

This chain connects TRBV7-3 to TRBJ1-2, with D maybe TRBD1 (6 bases). Germline V gene data show CDR1 as SGHTA and CDR2 as FQGTGA. The CDR3 spans 13 residues. V was clipped by 0 bases and J by 13 bases, with 15 bases between them. CDR3 region: CASSLTFSDRATF. In DNA, the CDR3 is TGTGCCAGCAGCTTAACCTTCTCGGACAGAGCCACCTTC.

The chain has TRBV4-2 and TRBJ2-5; TRBD2 aligns across 7 bases. The germline CDR1 and CDR2 sequences are LGHNA and YNFKEQ. The CDR3 length is 18 residues. Losses at the gene ends were 0 bases for V and 4 bases for J; bases not matched to a gene: 14. This CDR3 is CASSQDRDWGGRSETQYF. The CDR3 region has the DNA TGTGCCAGCAGCCAAGATCGGGACTGGGGAGGGAGGTCAGAGACCCAGTACTTC.

The rearrangement uses TRBV10-1 and TRBJ2-3; 8 bases are a match to TRBD2. Germline assignment: CDR1 WNHNN and CDR2 SYGVQD (reference sequence). J lost 9 bases, V lost 7 bases, and 12 bases had no gene match. CDR3 size: 14 residues. CDR3 DNA: TGCGCCAGCACACCATCAAGACAGCGGGGGACGCAGTATTTT. Translating it yields CASTPSRQRGTQYF.

The genes are TRBV7-9 and TRBJ1-6, with D possibly TRBD1 on 6 matching bases. V lost 2 bases and J 9 bases, leaving 11 bases between the germline ends. CDR1 and CDR2 from the germline V gene are SEHNR and FQNEAQ (reference sequence). The CDR3 has 14 amino acids. The CDR3 spells CASSLWDIPSPLHF. The CDR3 nucleotides read TGTGCCAGCAGCTTATGGGACATACCTTCACCCCTCCACTTT.